The 8 T cell receptor beta chains in this list originate from one sample, sequenced in a study of blood T cell repertoires in COVID-19. This table comes from immunoSEQ multiplex PCR, and its TCRdb copy is limited to in-frame clones, with some not included. The top ten clones hold around 1.6% of a sample with 130,000 or so clones, around 86% of them seen once. Sequenced: peripheral blood. These receptors were obtained from a human donor in a cohort sampled during active COVID-19.

The chain recombines TRBV5-8 with TRBJ1-5; 8 positions agree with TRBD1. V trimming: 4 bases; J trimming: 4 bases; junction bases outside the gene matches: 10. Germline V gene lookup returns CDR1 SGHTS and CDR2 YDEGEE. CDR3 length: 16 amino acids. For the CDR3, the DNA is TGTGCCAGCAGCCCCGGGACAGGACACTGGAATCAGCCCCAGCATTTT. Amino acid sequence: CASSPGTGHWNQPQHF.

A word on this clone: At the DNA level, this CDR3 is encoded by other sequences in the same sample as well. V gene TRBV28 combines with J gene TRBJ2-5, with 10 bases that match TRBD1. CDR3 length equals 14 residues. The ends lost 6 bases at V and 4 bases at J; junction bases unmatched: 5. Germline V gene data show CDR1 as MDHEN and CDR2 as SYDVKM. The CDR3 here is CASRPTGGLETQYF. The CDR3 DNA is TGTGCCAGCAGGCCGACAGGGGGCTTAGAGACCCAGTACTTC. Complete variable domain (other parts from reference TRBV28 and TRBJ2-5): DVKVTQSSRYLVKRTGEKVFLECVQDMDHENMFWYRQDPGLGLRLIYFSYDVKMKEKGDIPEGYSVSREKKERFSLILESASTNQTSMYLCASRPTGGLETQYFGPGTRLLVL.

The chain carries TRBV6-5 and TRBJ1-2; the D gene is possibly TRBD1 (6 bases). CDR1 and CDR2 from the germline V gene are MNHEY and SVGAGI. The V gene lost 8 bases and the J gene lost 5 bases, with 21 bases spanning the gap. This CDR3 has 15 amino acids. CDR3 loop: CASASQGPTIYGYTF. CDR3 bases: TGTGCCAGCGCTTCCCAGGGGCCCACTATATATGGCTACACCTTC.

The V call is TRBV7-3, the J call TRBJ2-6; D is perhaps TRBD1 (6 bases). Germline CDR1 is SGHTA and CDR2 is FQGTGA. V lost 4 bases and J lost 4, with 11 bases in between. The CDR3 has 15 amino acids. The CDR3 coding sequence is TGTGCCAGCAGCTACCAGGGGTCCGGGGCCAACGTCCTGACTTTC. Protein product: CASSYQGSGANVLTF.

This clone was seen only a few times. The chain has TRBV7-3 and TRBJ2-3; D gene uncertain. The germline V gene encodes CDR1 SGHTA and CDR2 FQGTGA. There are 13 residues in the CDR3. V shed 1 base and J shed 2 bases, with 4 bases lying between them. CDR3 region: CASSLIATDTQYF. CDR3 DNA: TGTGCCAGCAGCTTAATAGCCACAGATACGCAGTATTTT.

V is TRBV7-9 and J is TRBJ1-1; D not resolved. Germline V CDR1 and CDR2: SEHNR, FQNEAQ (reference sequence). Trimming shortened V by 1 base and J by 6 bases, and 12 bases separated the two germline ends. This CDR3 is 14 amino acids long. For the CDR3, the DNA is TGTGCCAGCAGCTTAGTCAAGGAGGGCCCTGAAGCTTTCTTT. The encoded protein is CASSLVKEGPEAFF.

The V gene is TRBV24-1, the J gene TRBJ1-5, with D possibly TRBD1 on 5 matching bases. V lost 4 bases, J lost 0 bases, and 12 bases lay in between. Germline V CDR1 and CDR2: KGHDR, SFDVKD. This CDR3 is 16 amino acids long. DNA for the CDR3: TGTGCCACCAGTGACCCTTCGGGGGATAGCAATCAGCCCCAGCATTTT. Encoded protein: CATSDPSGDSNQPQHF.

This chain connects TRBV4-1 to TRBJ1-4, with 7 bases matching TRBD1. The germline gives CDR1 MGHRA, CDR2 YSYEKL. This CDR3 region has 17 residues. Trimming took 0 bases from V and 4 from J; bases not matched to a gene: 8. The CDR3: CASSQDVPGQFNEKLFF. CDR3 coding DNA: TGCGCCAGCAGCCAAGATGTCCCGGGACAGTTTAATGAAAAACTGTTTTTT.